Shown below are 19 T cell receptor beta chains from a single sample sequenced in a study of radiotherapy plus CTLA-4 blockade in lung cancer. The repertoire was sequenced with immunoSEQ multiplex PCR; TCRdb's copy has only in-frame clones and lacks some. The profile covers roughly 110,000 clones, with 81% appearing a single time and less than 4% taken by the ten largest. The sample in question was peripheral blood, obtained from a patient treated with radiotherapy plus ipilimumab. The receptors were gathered from a human donor with non-small cell lung cancer that progressed on radiotherapy plus ipilimumab. Some clones in this sample may be carry-over from other donors' samples.

The chain combines TRBV11-3 with TRBJ2-2, with 9 bases fitting TRBD1. V was clipped by 1 base and J by 3 bases; unmatched bases: 6. The CDR3 extends over 17 amino acids. CDR1 and CDR2 (germline): SGHNT, YENEEA. CDR3 sequence: CASSLGTGTGHTGELFF. Here the CDR3 DNA reads TGTGCCAGCAGCTTAGGAACCGGGACAGGGCACACCGGGGAGCTGTTTTTT.

The chain links TRBV29-1 to TRBJ1-1, with 7 bases lining up with TRBD1. Germline V gene sequence: CDR1 SQVTM, CDR2 ANQGSEA. With V trimmed by 4 bases and J by 10 bases, 12 bases remained unmatched. The CDR3 is 13 residues long. Written as DNA, the CDR3 is TGCAGCGTTGGGGGGACAGAGGGGTCGCCAGCTTTCTTT. It codes for CSVGGTEGSPAFF.

The chain is built from TRBV7-2 and TRBJ1-5; D call uncertain. The germline V and J ends were trimmed by 2 bases and 6 bases, with 11 bases remaining between them. Looked up from germline, CDR1 is SGHTA and CDR2 is FQGNSA. The CDR3 runs to 14 residues. The CDR3 loop reads CASSLRAATQPQHF. The CDR3 DNA reads TGTGCCAGCAGCTTAAGGGCGGCGACTCAGCCCCAGCATTTT.

This clone has more than one count but fewer than ten. This chain links TRBV6-5 with TRBJ1-6, with D perhaps matching TRBD1 (5 bases). Trimming removed 3 bases from V and 8 bases from J, with 14 bases in between. Germline assignment: CDR1 MNHEY and CDR2 SVGAGI. The CDR3 runs to 15 residues. The DNA of the CDR3 is TGTGCCAGCAGTTATTCGACAGACGGCTATTCACCCCTCCACTTT. Translated, it gives CASSYSTDGYSPLHF.

This clone was detected many times. CDR3 residues: CASSLGGVAYNEQFF. For the CDR3, the DNA is TGTGCCAGCAGCTTAGGTGGGGTAGCCTACAATGAGCAGTTCTTC. The chain employs TRBV7-3 and TRBJ2-1; D is unresolved. Germline CDR1 and CDR2: SGHTA and FQGTGA. The CDR3 is 15 residues long. Trimming left V 2 bases short and J 2 bases short, with 10 bases between.

The V and J genes are TRBV9 and TRBJ2-3; D is tentatively TRBD1 or TRBD2 (5 bases each). Germline CDR1 is SGDLS and CDR2 is YYNGEE. The length of the CDR3 is 17 residues. V was shortened by 0 bases and J by 2 bases, with 16 bases between the two germline ends. CDR3 in DNA: TGTGCCAGCAGCGTAGCTACGGGGCTACCGGACACAGATACGCAGTATTTT. As protein: CASSVATGLPDTDTQYF.

For the CDR3, the DNA is TGTGCCAGTAGTGGAGGGACGGGAAGCAATCAGCCCCAGCATTTT. Residues: CASSGGTGSNQPQHF. The gene calls are TRBV19 and TRBJ1-5; D perhaps matches TRBD1 (5 bases). V was cut by 5 bases and J by 1 base, with 12 bases left in between. Per germline, CDR1 LNHDA and CDR2 SQIVND (reference sequence). The CDR3 has 15 residues.

The J gene is TRBJ2-3, the V gene TRBV7-2; a weak D match, TRBD1 (6 bases). Trimming pared 6 bases from V and 2 bases from J, leaving 12 bases between. This CDR3 spans 14 amino acids. Germline CDR1 SGHTA, CDR2 FQGNSA. This CDR3 reads CASRTGTHTDTQYF. In DNA, the CDR3 is TGTGCCAGCAGAACAGGGACGCACACAGATACGCAGTATTTT.

The chain recombines TRBV19 with TRBJ2-2, with 7 bases matching TRBD2. Trimming removed 6 bases from V and 0 bases from J; junction bases left unmatched: 1. Germline lookup yields CDR1 LNHDA and CDR2 SQIVND (reference sequence). The CDR3 loop spans 14 amino acids. Here the CDR3 reads CASSAGANTGELFF. CDR3 in DNA: TGTGCCAGTAGCGCGGGGGCGAACACCGGGGAGCTGTTTTTT.

This clone was counted a few times. The chain carries TRBV19 and TRBJ2-5; 16 bases agree with TRBD2. The CDR3 is made up of 14 amino acids. The junction had 4 bases not matched to a gene; V was cut back by 10 bases and J by 5 bases. Germline-derived CDR1 and CDR2 are LNHDA and SQIVND (reference sequence). The CDR3 here is CATGLAGGLETQYF. The CDR3 coding sequence is TGTGCCACGGGACTAGCGGGGGGGCTGGAGACCCAGTACTTC.

The V call is TRBV7-2, the J call TRBJ2-7; no firm D call. The V end was cut by 1 base, the J end by 3 bases, with 10 bases between. Germline V CDR1 and CDR2: SGHTA, FQGNSA. The CDR3 extends over 14 amino acids. The CDR3 DNA is TGTGCCAGCAGCTTAGGCTCCGTTGGCTACGAGCAGTACTTC. It is translated as CASSLGSVGYEQYF.

The J gene is TRBJ2-2, the V gene TRBV6-6; maybe TRBD1 (5 bases). Trimming pared 5 bases from V and 3 bases from J, leaving 13 bases between. CDR1 MNHNY and CDR2 SVGAGI come from the germline V gene (reference sequence). This CDR3 is built from 15 residues. The CDR3 sequence is CASSPHDRYTGELFF. As DNA, the CDR3 is TGTGCCAGCAGTCCTCACGACAGATACACCGGGGAGCTGTTTTTT.

This chain uses TRBV5-1 with TRBJ2-5; 8 positions match TRBD1. J gave up 3 bases and V 5 bases, and 6 bases lay outside the gene matches. CDR3 length equals 14 residues. The germline gives CDR1 SGHRS, CDR2 YFSETQ. The chain's CDR3 is CASSNAGGEETQYF. The CDR3 DNA reads as TGCGCCAGCAGTAACGCAGGGGGCGAAGAGACCCAGTACTTC.

J is TRBJ1-2 and V is TRBV5-4, with TRBD1 identical over 8 bases. Germline CDR1 SGHNT, CDR2 YYREEE (reference sequence). This CDR3 has 14 residues. Trimming removed 5 bases from V and 5 bases from J; junction bases left unmatched: 8. The CDR3 loop is CASRMTGAGYGYTF. The CDR3 nucleotides read TGTGCCAGCAGGATGACAGGGGCAGGGTATGGCTACACCTTC.

DNA for the CDR3: TGTGCCAGCTCACCCTTCGGGACAGGGCAAGAGACCCAGTACTTC. Translating it yields CASSPFGTGQETQYF. The chain links TRBV18 to TRBJ2-5, with 9 bases aligning to TRBD1. V gave up 3 bases and J gave up 2 bases; unmatched junction bases: 4. Germline V lookup: CDR1 KGHSH, CDR2 LQKENI. This CDR3 has 15 amino acids.

The genes are TRBV19 and TRBJ2-7, with D possibly TRBD1 on 6 matching bases. This CDR3 comprises 13 residues. Germline V gene lookup returns CDR1 LNHDA and CDR2 SQIVND (reference sequence). Trimming pared 4 bases from V and 2 bases from J, leaving 9 bases between. The CDR3 DNA is TGTGCCAGTAGTACACAGGGTACCTACGAGCAGTACTTC. Protein sequence: CASSTQGTYEQYF. The full variable domain, rest sourced from reference TRBV19 and TRBJ2-7, is DGGITQSPKYLFRKEGQNVTLSCEQNLNHDAMYWYRQDPGQGLRLIYYSQIVNDFQKGDIAEGYSVSREKKESFPLTVTSAQKNPTAFYLCASSTQGTYEQYFGPGTRLTVT.

V and J are TRBV5-1 and TRBJ2-5, with 11 positions matching TRBD2. The CDR3 loop spans 16 amino acids. The V gene's germline CDR1 is SGHRS and CDR2 YFSETQ. Trimming took 1 base from V and 0 from J; bases not matched to a gene: 2. The chain's CDR3 is CASSLTSGGYQETQYF. The CDR3 DNA is TGCGCCAGCAGCTTGACTAGCGGGGGATACCAAGAGACCCAGTACTTC.

A single count supports this clone. The chain carries TRBV5-1 and TRBJ1-1, with D possibly TRBD1 on 5 matching bases. Germline lookup yields CDR1 SGHRS and CDR2 YFSETQ. The V gene lost 4 bases and the J gene lost 10 bases, with 17 bases spanning the gap. The CDR3 consists of 13 residues. The CDR3 coding sequence is TGCGCCAGCAGCCCAGCTCAGGGTTTGGGAGCTTTCTTT. Its translation is CASSPAQGLGAFF.

This clone was counted a few times. The rearrangement uses TRBV6-6 and TRBJ1-2; 11 bases map to TRBD1. The CDR3 contains 14 residues. Germline trimming cut 7 bases from V and 6 bases from J; bases unmatched to any gene: 7. CDR1 is MNHNY and CDR2 is SVGAGI in the germline V gene (reference sequence). CDR3 DNA: TGTGCCAGCAATATGGACAGGGGGCGTGATGGCTACACCTTC. Translation gives CASNMDRGRDGYTF.